The rows below give T cell receptor beta chains drawn from one sample of a study of graft-versus-host responses after intestinal transplantation. The antigens for these receptors are not known. Sequencing was performed with immunoSEQ multiplex PCR; in TCRdb, only in-frame clones are kept and a portion is missing. The sample lists 84,000 or so clones, approximately 82% occurring once. The sample was unstimulated CD4+ T cells sorted from spleen or lymph node cells, taken before intestinal transplant. The source of these receptors is a human donor who received an intestinal transplant. Each CDR3 is given with its conserved first and last residue. The D gene is left open where the match is weak. The size field is filled for only some rows; it gives once, few, many or a size class.

14	once	.	TRBV28	TRBJ1-3	TGTGCCAGCAGTCTACAGCTCTCTGGAAACACCATATATTTT	CASSLQLSGNTIYF
15	.	TRBD2	TRBV5-1	TRBJ2-6	TGCGCCAGCACCCCGGGGGGGACTGGGGCCAACGTCCTGACTTTC	CASTPGGTGANVLTF
15	.	TRBD1	TRBV9	TRBJ2-5	TGTGCCAGCAGCGTAGAGGACAGGGGGGGCGAGACCCAGTACTTC	CASSVEDRGGETQYF
14	.	TRBD1	TRBV6-1	TRBJ2-5	TGTGCCAGCAGTATTACCGGACAGGGGGCGACCCAGTACTTC	CASSITGQGATQYF
13	.	.	TRBV11-1	TRBJ1-1	TGTGCCAGCAGCTTAGGGCGGGGGAGTGAAGCTTTCTTT	CASSLGRGSEAFF
15	.	TRBD1	TRBV5-1	TRBJ2-7	TGCGCCAGCAGCTTGGGGACAGGGATCTCCTACGAGCAGTACTTC	CASSLGTGISYEQYF
13	.	.	TRBV2	TRBJ1-6	TGTGCCAGCAATGGCGGCCTAGATTCACCCCACCACTTT	CASNGGLDSPHHF
12	.	.	TRBV2	TRBJ2-1	TGTGCCAGCAGGGAGCCCACCAATGAGCAGTTCTTC	CASREPTNEQFF
17	.	.	TRBV4-1	TRBJ2-3	TGCGCCAGCAGCCAAGGCGAGCGGGTCCATAGCACAGATACGCAGTATTTT	CASSQGERVHSTDTQYF
13	.	TRBD2	TRBV2	TRBJ2-5	TGTGCCAGCAGGGGACTAGTCCAAGAGACCCAGTACTTC	CASRGLVQETQYF
15	few	TRBD1	TRBV5-6	TRBJ1-5	TGTGCCAGCAGCCGCGACAGGGCCCTCAATCAGCCCCAGCATTTT	CASSRDRALNQPQHF
15	.	TRBD2	TRBV5-1	TRBJ2-3	TGCGCCAGCAGCTCGGGACTAGAAAGGGTGGATACGCAGTATTTT	CASSSGLERVDTQYF
16	few	TRBD1	TRBV15	TRBJ2-2	TGTGCCACCAGCAGAGATTTGGACAGGTGGACCGGGGAGCTGTTTTTT	CATSRDLDRWTGELFF
14	.	.	TRBV28	TRBJ1-6	TGTGCCAGCAGTTCGGGGGGGGGAGGGTCACCCCTCCACTTT	CASSSGGGGSPLHF
17	.	TRBD1	TRBV9	TRBJ2-5	TGTGCCAGCAGCTCCGGAGGGGGGCAGGGGGCCCAAGAGACCCAGTACTTC	CASSSGGGQGAQETQYF
13	.	.	TRBV7-2	TRBJ2-7	TGTGCCAGCGTACTTTGGCGGGGCTACGAGCAGTACTTC	CASVLWRGYEQYF
18	few	TRBD2	TRBV7-8	TRBJ2-3	TGTGCCAGCAGCTTAGGCGTCGGGGCGGGGGGTATCCCAGATACGCAGTATTTT	CASSLGVGAGGIPDTQYF
14	.	TRBD2	TRBV28	TRBJ2-7	TGTGCCAGCAGTACACTAGCGGGGGCCTACGAGCAGTACTTC	CASSTLAGAYEQYF
14	once	TRBD2	TRBV5-1	TRBJ2-7	TGCGCCAGCACAGAAGGACTAGATCCCTACGAGCAGTACTTC	CASTEGLDPYEQYF
16	.	TRBD1	TRBV7-8	TRBJ1-2	TGTGCCAGCACCCTTTCGACAGGGGGCGATAACTATGGCTACACCTTC	CASTLSTGGDNYGYTF
15	.	.	TRBV28	TRBJ2-7	TGTGCCAGCAGTGCCGGGACACTTGGCTCCTACGAGCAGTACTTC	CASSAGTLGSYEQYF
13	.	.	TRBV18	TRBJ2-5	TGTGCCAGCTCACCCATTCTCGGGGAGACCCAGTACTTC	CASSPILGETQYF
14	.	.	TRBV5-1	TRBJ2-7	TGCGCCAGCAGCGCCTCACAGGGAACGGGCGAGCAGTACTTC	CASSASQGTGEQYF
15	.	.	TRBV7-9	TRBJ1-5	TGTGCCAGCAGCATCGGACAGACCCTCAATCAGCCCCAGCATTTT	CASSIGQTLNQPQHF
15	.	.	TRBV28	TRBJ2-7	TGTGCCAGCAGTTTGGTGCAACGGGACAAAGGCGAGCAGTACTTC	CASSLVQRDKGEQYF
15	.	TRBD2	TRBV2	TRBJ2-3	TGTGCCAGCAGTCTAGCGGGGGGGCCCGCAGATACGCAGTATTTT	CASSLAGGPADTQYF
15	.	.	TRBV28	TRBJ1-1	TGTGCCAGCAGTTACCTGAGGGGGGGGAACACTGAAGCTTTCTTT	CASSYLRGGNTEAFF
15	.	TRBD1	TRBV9	TRBJ2-5	TGTGCCAGCAGCGTAGGGGGGGACAGGCCGGAGACCCAGTACTTC	CASSVGGDRPETQYF
11	few	.	TRBV30	TRBJ1-5	TGTGCCTGCTGCGGCAATCAGCCCCAGCATTTT	CACCGNQPQHF
14	.	.	TRBV16	TRBJ2-7	TGTGCCAGCAGCCAGCAGGGAAGTGGCTACGAGCAGTACTTC	CASSQQGSGYEQYF
16	.	.	TRBV18	TRBJ1-2	TGTGCCAGCTCACCAACTTCCCTCAGGGAAACCTATGGCTACACCTTC	CASSPTSLRETYGYTF
15	.	.	TRBV4-2	TRBJ2-3	TGTGCCAGCAGCCAAGAACGGCCGGGAACAGATACGCAGTATTTT	CASSQERPGTDTQYF
13	.	TRBD1	TRBV5-5	TRBJ2-7	TGTGCCAGCACCAAACAGGGGGCTGGGGAGCAGTACTTC	CASTKQGAGEQYF
16	.	TRBD2	TRBV27	TRBJ2-2	TGTGCCAGCAGTCAACCTACTAGCGGGGCGGCCGGGGAGCTGTTTTTT	CASSQPTSGAAGELFF
13	.	.	TRBV5-4	TRBJ2-1	TGTGCCAGCAGCTTAGAACTTAACAATGAGCAGTTCTTC	CASSLELNNEQFF
17	.	TRBD1	TRBV5-1	TRBJ2-4	TGCGCCAGCAGCCCACTTACTGGACAGGTAGCCAAAAACATTCAGTACTTC	CASSPLTGQVAKNIQYF
14	.	.	TRBV2	TRBJ2-1	TGTGCCAGCAGGGGAGTAGCGGCTTACAATGAGCAGTTCTTC	CASRGVAAYNEQFF
13	.	.	TRBV10-3	TRBJ2-5	TGTGCCATCAGTAGTGGTTCTCGGGAGACCCAGTACTTC	CAISSGSRETQYF
14	.	.	TRBV5-6	TRBJ2-5	TGTGCCAGCAGCTTGTCTGTGGCGGAGGAGACCCAGTACTTC	CASSLSVAEETQYF
16	.	TRBD1	TRBV28	TRBJ1-1	TGTGCCAGCAGTTTTGGGGCCGGGACAGGGAACACTGAAGCTTTCTTT	CASSFGAGTGNTEAFF
15	.	TRBD1	TRBV7-9	TRBJ1-2	TGTGCCAGCAGCTTAGGCGGGACAGCCCTAGGTGGCTACACCTTC	CASSLGGTALGGYTF
12	.	.	TRBV28	TRBJ1-2	TGTGCCAGCAACCCGAGGGGGTATGGCTACACCTTC	CASNPRGYGYTF
14	once	.	TRBV7-9	TRBJ1-2	TGTGCCAGCAGCCTTATGGACAGCGGCTATGGCTACACCTTC	CASSLMDSGYGYTF
14	.	.	TRBV7-2	TRBJ2-7	TGTGCCAGCAGCTTACAGGGTACGACCTACGAGCAGTACTTC	CASSLQGTTYEQYF
16	.	TRBD2	TRBV9	TRBJ2-3	TGTGCCAGCAGCCCTAGCGGGAGGTGGAGCACAGATACGCAGTATTTT	CASSPSGRWSTDTQYF
15	once	TRBD1	TRBV5-1	TRBJ2-2	TGCGCCAGCAGGCCTCCGGGACAGGGGACCGGGGAGCTGTTTTTT	CASRPPGQGTGELFF
16	once	TRBD1	TRBV5-1	TRBJ2-2	TGCGCCAGCAGCGGGTTGGCAGGGGGCCACACCGGGGAGCTGTTTTTT	CASSGLAGGHTGELFF
16	.	TRBD1	TRBV10-3	TRBJ1-5	TGTGCCATCAGGTCCGGGACAGGGAGTCGCAATCAGCCCCAGCATTTT	CAIRSGTGSRNQPQHF
16	.	.	TRBV7-9	TRBJ2-1	TGTGCCAGCGACTCCTTCAGGGTGCGTTCACTCGATGAGCAGTTCTTC	CASDSFRVRSLDEQFF
14	.	TRBD2	TRBV7-9	TRBJ2-1	TGTGCCAGCTGGAATAGCGGGGGCGGGGATGAGCAGTTCTTC	CASWNSGGGDEQFF
16	.	.	TRBV18	TRBJ1-2	TGTGCCAGCTCACCTTCGGGAGACCTAAAAAACTATGGCTACACCTTC	CASSPSGDLKNYGYTF
16	.	TRBD1	TRBV12-5	TRBJ2-1	TGTGCTAGTGGCCCTGTCCCGGGACAGGGAAACAATGAGCAGTTCTTC	CASGPVPGQGNNEQFF
18	.	TRBD1	TRBV2	TRBJ2-2	TGTGCCAGCAGTGAATTAGGGGCGGGACAGGGAAACACCGGGGAGCTGTTTTTT	CASSELGAGQGNTGELFF
13	.	TRBD1	TRBV11-3	TRBJ2-2	TGTGCCAGCAGCCGTACAGGGGCCGGGGAGCTGTTTTTT	CASSRTGAGELFF
14	.	.	TRBV11-2	TRBJ2-4	TGTGCCAGCAGGGGGACTCTAGCCAAAAACATTCAGTACTTC	CASRGTLAKNIQYF
16	.	TRBD1	TRBV19	TRBJ2-7	TGTGCCAGTAGTAAGGCCCGGGACAGGGCGCCCTACGAGCAGTACTTC	CASSKARDRAPYEQYF
13	.	.	TRBV5-4	TRBJ2-3	TGTGCCAGCAGCTGGGGCGGCACAGATACGCAGTATTTT	CASSWGGTDTQYF
15	.	.	TRBV5-5	TRBJ2-3	TGTGCCAGCAGCTTAGGGGGACCCCCCTCCGATACGCAGTATTTT	CASSLGGPPSDTQYF
14	.	TRBD1	TRBV28	TRBJ2-3	TGTGCCAGCAGTGAGGGACAGGCCCCAGATACGCAGTATTTT	CASSEGQAPDTQYF